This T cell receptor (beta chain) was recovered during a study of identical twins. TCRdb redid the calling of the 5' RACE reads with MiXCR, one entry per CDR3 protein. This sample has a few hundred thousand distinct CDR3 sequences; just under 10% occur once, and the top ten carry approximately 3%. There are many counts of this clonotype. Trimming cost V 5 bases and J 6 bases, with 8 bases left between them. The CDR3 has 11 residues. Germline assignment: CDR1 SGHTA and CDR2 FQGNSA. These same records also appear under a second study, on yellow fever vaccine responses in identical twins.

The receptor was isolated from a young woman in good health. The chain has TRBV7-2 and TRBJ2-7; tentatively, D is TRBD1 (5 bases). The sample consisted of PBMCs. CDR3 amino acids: CASSAGIEQYF. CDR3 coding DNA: TGTGCCAGCAGCGCAGGGATCGAGCAGTACTTC.